A single T cell receptor beta chain is shown here with its context. Antigen: not known. The length of the CDR3 is 15 residues. From germline, CDR1 is ENHRY and CDR2 SYGVKD. Trimming removed 3 bases at V and 2 bases at J, with 10 bases between. This sample was included in a study of beta chain features in type 1 diabetes. Study conclusions and caveats: People with Type 1 diabetes carried modestly yet significantly shorter TCRB CDR3s in all four CD4+ subsets. The study left unresolved whether HLA type influences TCRB rearrangement.

Expressed TCRB transcripts were sequenced after all isolated RNA was converted to cDNA. This table comes from immunoSEQ multiplex PCR, and its TCRdb copy is limited to in-frame clones, with some not included. The table shows 600,000 to 700,000 clones, with 10% to 15% occurring only once. The TCR comes from a man younger than 30 with type 1 diabetes. The rearrangement uses TRBV10-3 and TRBJ1-4; D is uncertain. The sample was naive CD4+ T cells from blood. This CDR3 is CAISDSLATNEKLFF. As DNA, the CDR3 is TGTGCCATCAGTGACTCTCTTGCGACTAATGAAAAACTGTTTTTT.